Listed below are T cell receptor beta chains from one sample, sequenced in a study of blood T cell repertoires in COVID-19. Assay: immunoSEQ multiplex PCR; the TCRdb copy retains only in-frame clones and omits some. The data contain 300,000 to 400,000 clones, around 90% of them singletons. Sequencing was done on a sample of PBMCs or T cells enriched from blood (not recorded which). Receptor source: a man between 60 and 75 years old who had recovered from COVID-19. Both conserved end residues are part of each CDR3. The D gene is left open where the match is weak. Clone sizes are given selectively: once, few, many, or a class where the clone is expanded.

length: 16
size: once
D: TRBD1
J: TRBJ1-4
V: TRBV7-9
CDR3: CASSSSMWDSNEKLFF
DNA: TGTGCCAGCAGCAGCTCCATGTGGGACAGTAATGAAAAACTGTTTTTT

length: 17
size: -
D: TRBD1
J: TRBJ1-4
V: TRBV3-1/TRBV3-2
CDR3: CASSHPRSGTGIGKLFF
DNA: TGTGCCAGCAGCCACCCAAGGTCCGGGACAGGGATCGGAAAACTGTTTTTT

length: 15
size: -
D: TRBD2
J: TRBJ2-1
V: TRBV27
CDR3: CASRIRGRGYNEQFF
DNA: TGTGCCAGCAGGATCCGCGGGAGGGGCTACAATGAGCAGTTCTTC

length: 13
size: once
D: -
J: TRBJ2-2
V: TRBV27
CDR3: CASRHGGTGELFF
DNA: TGTGCCAGCAGACATGGAGGCACCGGGGAGCTGTTTTTT

length: 14
size: once
D: -
J: TRBJ2-5
V: TRBV6-5
CDR3: CASSYGGLFETQYF
DNA: TGTGCCAGCAGTTACGGTGGCTTGTTTGAGACCCAGTACTTC

length: 15
size: -
D: TRBD1
J: TRBJ1-4
V: TRBV19
CDR3: CASSPTGTGEEKLFF
DNA: TGTGCCAGTAGTCCTACCGGGACAGGGGAAGAAAAACTGTTTTTT

length: 13
size: -
D: -
J: TRBJ2-7
V: TRBV14
CDR3: CASRRQDRYEQYF
DNA: TGTGCCAGCAGGAGACAGGATCGCTACGAGCAGTACTTC

length: 16
size: -
D: -
J: TRBJ1-3
V: TRBV5-6
CDR3: CASSPGSGVIGNTIYF
DNA: TGTGCCAGCAGCCCCGGCTCAGGGGTAATTGGAAACACCATATATTTT

length: 15
size: -
D: TRBD1
J: TRBJ2-2
V: TRBV30
CDR3: CAGADRGSSTGELFF
DNA: TGTGCCGGAGCGGACAGGGGAAGTAGCACCGGGGAGCTGTTTTTT

length: 16
size: -
D: -
J: TRBJ1-5
V: TRBV4-1
CDR3: CASSQDYDRLFGPQHF
DNA: TGCGCCAGCAGCCAAGATTATGACAGATTGTTTGGGCCCCAGCATTTT

length: 15
size: -
D: -
J: TRBJ1-1
V: TRBV30
CDR3: CAWSVLGGKKAEAFF
DNA: TGTGCCTGGAGTGTACTTGGGGGGAAAAAGGCTGAAGCTTTCTTT

length: 14
size: -
D: TRBD1
J: TRBJ1-1
V: TRBV3-1/TRBV3-2
CDR3: CASRLRDRDTEAFF
DNA: TGTGCCAGCAGACTCCGGGACAGGGACACTGAAGCTTTCTTT

length: 14
size: once
D: -
J: TRBJ1-6
V: TRBV11-2
CDR3: CASSLAGPNSPLHF
DNA: TGTGCCAGCAGCTTGGCGGGGCCTAATTCACCCCTCCACTTT

length: 14
size: few
D: -
J: TRBJ1-1
V: TRBV29-1
CDR3: CSVAPGHLNTEAFF
DNA: TGCAGCGTTGCCCCCGGACACCTGAACACTGAAGCTTTCTTT

length: 15
size: -
D: -
J: TRBJ1-3
V: TRBV11-2
CDR3: CASSLNGARGNTIYF
DNA: TGTGCCAGCAGCTTGAACGGAGCGAGAGGAAACACCATATATTTT

length: 13
size: -
D: -
J: TRBJ1-1
V: TRBV5-1
CDR3: CASSPLVNTEAFF
DNA: TGCGCCAGCAGCCCCCTTGTGAACACTGAAGCTTTCTTT

length: 15
size: -
D: TRBD2
J: TRBJ2-3
V: TRBV6-5
CDR3: CASTRLAGVTDTQYF
DNA: TGTGCCAGCACCAGACTAGCGGGAGTCACAGATACGCAGTATTTT

length: 19
size: -
D: TRBD1
J: TRBJ1-2
V: TRBV5-5
CDR3: CASSLPTRDRGRKRYGYTF
DNA: TGTGCCAGCAGCTTACCAACTCGGGACAGGGGGCGCAAGCGATATGGCTACACCTTC

length: 18
size: -
D: -
J: TRBJ2-3
V: TRBV30
CDR3: CAWSVPYGWSGSTDTQYF
DNA: TGTGCCTGGAGTGTACCTTATGGTTGGAGCGGGAGCACAGATACGCAGTATTTT

length: 15
size: -
D: -
J: TRBJ2-7
V: TRBV7-9
CDR3: CASSPGGIRDYEQYF
DNA: TGTGCCAGCAGCCCCGGCGGGATCCGTGATTACGAGCAGTACTTC

length: 14
size: -
D: TRBD1
J: TRBJ2-1
V: TRBV5-1
CDR3: CASSPGQGAPEQFF
DNA: TGCGCCAGCAGCCCCGGGCAGGGGGCCCCTGAGCAGTTCTTC

length: 15
size: -
D: -
J: TRBJ1-5
V: TRBV28
CDR3: CASSFLDRGNQPQHF
DNA: TGTGCCAGCAGTTTCTTGGACAGAGGCAATCAGCCTCAGCATTTT

length: 15
size: -
D: -
J: TRBJ1-2
V: TRBV2
CDR3: CASSLLTGTNYGYTF
DNA: TGTGCCAGCAGCCTCCTGACAGGCACTAACTATGGCTACACCTTC

length: 15
size: -
D: TRBD1
J: TRBJ1-2
V: TRBV4-1
CDR3: CASSQGPGQGSGYTF
DNA: TGCGCCAGCAGCCAAGGGCCGGGACAGGGATCTGGCTACACCTTC

length: 15
size: -
D: -
J: TRBJ2-5
V: TRBV5-1
CDR3: CASSLNGRTQETQYF
DNA: TGCGCCAGCAGCTTAAACGGGAGAACCCAAGAGACCCAGTACTTC

length: 11
size: -
D: TRBD1
J: TRBJ1-5
V: TRBV7-9
CDR3: CASSDRDVQHF
DNA: TGTGCCAGCAGCGACAGGGATGTCCAGCATTTT